This paragraph covers one TCR beta chain sequence. Its antigen remains unknown. The CDR3 covers 14 residues. V shed 4 bases and J 5 bases; nucleotides not matched to a gene: 8. CDR1 and CDR2 from the germline V gene are SGDLS and YYNGEE. Amplification used 60 Vbeta primers and 13 Jbeta primers. Original analysis: Roughly 80 million unique TCR beta chains, roughly 11 million shared, were counted in a later analysis. TCRdb's table, derived via immunoSEQ multiplex PCR, lists solely in-frame clones and lacks some. V, J and clone size reflect that table, while D and trimming were determined from the DNA. The sample has 95,000 to 100,000 clones; roughly four fifths are singletons. This entry is derived from a study of cytomegalovirus exposure and HLA in healthy donors. As for the study in general: Among 150 million to 200 million T cells, an earlier analysis found roughly 100 million unique TCR beta sequences.

Findings and caveats of the study: Within an earlier analysis, most TCR beta V segments proved productive either about 87% or about 30% of the time.

The chain carries TRBV9 and TRBJ2-5, with 7 bases fitting TRBD1. The TCR sequence derives from a man aged 45 to 65 in good health and CMV-seronegative. The sample taken for sequencing was PBMCs. The CDR3: CASSPTGRLETQYF. DNA of the CDR3: TGTGCCAGCAGCCCGACAGGGCGTCTGGAGACCCAGTACTTC.